This paragraph covers one TCR beta chain sequence. Per the authors' pipeline: Using reference gene primer amplification, nucleated cell counts were estimated. Libraries were prepared by immunoSEQ multiplex PCR; TCRdb keeps only in-frame clonotypes and omits some of them. The DNA gave D and trimming, while V, J and clone size come from that table. The sample has about half a million clones, roughly nine tenths seen once. V was clipped by 4 bases and J by 2 bases; unmatched bases: 12. Per the germline V gene, CDR1 is LGHDT and CDR2 is YNNKEL (reference sequence). The CDR3 contains 20 residues. Patients of the Seattle cohort, enrolled during active infection, were followed longitudinally. These data come from a study of blood T cell repertoires in COVID-19. About the study: Sites across the United States, Italy and Spain contributed samples from acute and convalescent COVID-19.

V gene TRBV3-1 (or the pseudogene TRBV3-2) combines with J gene TRBJ2-2, with 14 bases identical to TRBD2. The sequenced sample consisted of peripheral blood. This clonotype was obtained from a young man with COVID-19, enrolled during active disease. The CDR3 here is CASSRTTGLAGEGNTGELFF. CDR3 DNA: TGTGCCAGCAGCCGGACAACGGGACTAGCGGGAGAGGGAAACACCGGGGAGCTGTTTTTT.